The entry that follows covers one T cell receptor beta chain sequence. No antigen is known for it. Researchers ran the PCR with 60 Vbeta and 13 Jbeta primers. Profiled with immunoSEQ multiplex PCR; TCRdb holds only in-frame clones, not every one. Here the sample spans 130,000 to 150,000 clones, 73% being singletons. The data were taken from a study of cytomegalovirus exposure and HLA in healthy donors. Findings and caveats of the study: Among TCR sequences, most were rare, though some public TCRs appeared in many donors. It was 150 to 200 TCR beta chains that were listed as cytomegalovirus-associated.

Trimming took 1 base from V and 9 from J, leaving 13 bases between them. Germline assignment: CDR1 SGHTA and CDR2 FQGTGA. The CDR3 has 14 residues. Specimen: PBMCs. The chain joins TRBV7-3 to TRBJ2-1, with D possibly matching TRBD2 (6 bases). The TCR sequence derives from a woman aged 18-35 years in good health and CMV-seronegative. CDR3 residues: CASSLIRGSSEQFF. As DNA, the CDR3 is TGTGCCAGCAGCTTAATCCGGGGGTCGAGTGAGCAGTTCTTC.